These 30 T cell receptor beta chains came from one sample sequenced in a study of T cell responses to AZD1222 COVID-19 vaccine. TCRdb's table, derived via immunoSEQ multiplex PCR, lists solely in-frame clones and lacks some. The data hold over 80,000 clones, with around 87% observed a single time. The sequenced sample was peripheral blood, obtained on day 0 of AZD1222 vaccination. These receptors all come from an adult in good health.

This clone was seen only once. The rearrangement links TRBV5-1 to TRBJ2-3, with 10 bases that match TRBD2. The CDR3 loop spans 13 amino acids. Trimming took 7 bases from V and 5 from J; bases not matched to a gene: 4. The V gene's germline CDR1 is SGHRS and CDR2 YFSETQ. The CDR3: CASAGLAVDTQYF. CDR3 sequence (DNA): TGCGCCAGCGCCGGACTAGCGGTAGATACGCAGTATTTT. Filled out from reference TRBV5-1 and TRBJ2-3, the complete variable domain reads KAGVTQTPRYLIKTRGQQVTLSCSPISGHRSVSWYQQTPGQGLQFLFEYFSETQRNKGNFPGRFSGRQFSNSRSEMNVSTLELGDSALYLCASAGLAVDTQYFGPGTRLTVL.

This clone was detected only once. The V call is TRBV2, the J call TRBJ1-1; unclear D gene. V was cut by 5 bases and J by 1 base, with 14 bases left in between. CDR1 is SNHLY and CDR2 is FYNNEI in the germline V gene. The CDR3 is made up of 15 amino acids. This CDR3 reads CASSRGYPQNTEAFF. The DNA for the CDR3 is TGTGCCAGCAGTAGAGGGTACCCACAGAACACTGAAGCTTTCTTT.

V is TRBV24-1 and J is TRBJ2-1, with D hard to call. The CDR3 has 16 residues. V dropped 1 base and J dropped 0 bases, with 9 bases sitting between them. Germline V lookup: CDR1 KGHDR, CDR2 SFDVKD. CDR3 sequence reads: CATSDLIHPSYNEQFF. The CDR3 DNA follows: TGTGCCACCAGTGATTTAATCCACCCCTCCTACAATGAGCAGTTCTTC.

V and J are TRBV6-5 and TRBJ1-2, with a weak D call TRBD1 (5 bases). Germline assignment: CDR1 MNHEY and CDR2 SVGAGI. V gave up 7 bases and J gave up 2 bases, with 14 bases separating them. This CDR3 comprises 14 residues. The CDR3 DNA follows: TGTGCCAGCACCCGCAGAGGGGCCAACTATGGCTACACCTTC. Its translation is CASTRRGANYGYTF.

The J gene is TRBJ2-4, the V gene TRBV6-5; no clear D gene. This CDR3 contains 15 residues. V lost 4 bases, J lost 0 bases, and 10 bases lay in between. The germline gives CDR1 MNHEY, CDR2 SVGAGI. The CDR3 DNA reads as TGTGCCAGCAGTTTAACACTGCTAGCCAAAAACATTCAGTACTTC. Protein sequence: CASSLTLLAKNIQYF.

CDR3 sequence (DNA): TGTGCCAGCTCAAGGACCGGGACTAGGAACTACAATGAGCAGTTCTTC. As protein: CASSRTGTRNYNEQFF. V usage is TRBV18 and J usage is TRBJ2-1, with TRBD2 identical over 8 bases. The CDR3 covers 16 residues. CDR1 and CDR2 (germline): KGHSH, LQKENI. V was clipped by 5 bases and J by 3 bases; unmatched bases: 9.

This clone was seen a few times. This chain joins TRBV9 and TRBJ1-6; D call uncertain. Per germline, CDR1 SGDLS and CDR2 YYNGEE. This CDR3 is built from 13 residues. Trimming removed 1 base at V and 11 bases at J, with 10 bases between. Written as DNA, the CDR3 is TGTGCCAGCAGCGTAAGCGGCAGCGCACCCCTCCACTTT. Its translation is CASSVSGSAPLHF. The full variable domain, with the rest looked up from reference TRBV9 and TRBJ1-6, is DSGVTQTPKHLITATGQRVTLRCSPRSGDLSVYWYQQSLDQGLQFLIQYYNGEERAKGNILERFSAQQFPDLHSELNLSSLELGDSALYFCASSVSGSAPLHFGNGTRLTVT.

V is TRBV18 and J is TRBJ2-3, with no clear D. V was trimmed by 0 bases and J by 0 bases, leaving 1 base between them. Germline CDR1 and CDR2: KGHSH and LQKENI. The CDR3 has 13 residues. CDR3 protein: CASSPPSTDTQYF. The CDR3, as DNA: TGTGCCAGCTCACCACCCAGCACAGATACGCAGTATTTT.

The V call is TRBV7-3, the J call TRBJ2-5, with D perhaps matching TRBD1 or TRBD2 (5 bases each). The CDR3 is 15 amino acids. Trimming cost V 4 bases and J 4 bases, with 16 bases left between them. CDR1 SGHTA and CDR2 FQGTGA come from the germline V gene. The CDR3 DNA reads as TGTGCCAGCAGCTGGGGCTCAACCCGGGGAGAGACCCAGTACTTC. Translation: CASSWGSTRGETQYF.

The rearrangement uses TRBV20-1 and TRBJ2-5, with D possibly TRBD1 on 5 matching bases. The ends were cut back, 3 bases at V and 1 base at J, with 9 bases in the middle. CDR1 and CDR2 from the germline V gene are DFQATT and SNEGSKA (reference sequence). The CDR3 is made up of 13 amino acids. The CDR3: CSASRGPQETQYF. CDR3 DNA: TGCAGTGCTAGTAGGGGCCCCCAAGAGACCCAGTACTTC.

This clone was detected only once. This rearrangement joins TRBV27 to TRBJ1-1; 7 bases align to TRBD1. The CDR3 length is 16 residues. Germline V gives CDR1 MNHEY, CDR2 SMNVEV (reference sequence). The V segment lost 4 bases and the J segment 0 bases; nucleotides outside the gene matches: 8. The CDR3 region is CASSSPPGQVNTEAFF. CDR3 in DNA: TGTGCCAGCAGTTCTCCCCCCGGACAGGTGAACACTGAAGCTTTCTTT.

Only a few counts were recorded for this clone. CDR3 amino acids: CASSSLTGGYGYTF. The CDR3 DNA follows: TGTGCCAGCAGTTCCTTGACAGGGGGCTATGGCTACACCTTC. The chain employs TRBV6-6 and TRBJ1-2, with TRBD1 matching over 9 bases. There are 14 residues in the CDR3. V was pared by 4 bases and J by 4 bases, with 4 bases of the junction left unmatched. Germline CDR1 and CDR2: MNHNY and SVGAGI (reference sequence).

The rearrangement uses TRBV11-2 and TRBJ2-7; no reliable D call. The germline V gene has CDR1 SGHAT and CDR2 FQNNGV. V dropped 7 bases and J dropped 2 bases, with 18 bases sitting between them. CDR3 length equals 15 residues. The CDR3 sequence is CASKAGAEGPYEQYF. CDR3 coding DNA: TGTGCCAGCAAAGCTGGCGCAGAAGGTCCCTACGAGCAGTACTTC.

CDR3 loop: CASSQGWSGEYYNEQFF. In DNA, the CDR3 is TGTGCCAGCAGCCAAGGTTGGAGCGGGGAATATTACAATGAGCAGTTCTTC. The V and J genes are TRBV3-1 (or the pseudogene TRBV3-2) and TRBJ2-1; 7 nucleotides align to TRBD2. V lost 1 base and J lost 4; bases outside the gene matches: 10. This CDR3 is 17 amino acids long. Germline V gives CDR1 LGHDT, CDR2 YNNKEL (reference sequence).

The chain combines TRBV28 with TRBJ2-7; TRBD1 is a possible D gene (6 bases). Trimming removed 4 bases from V and 1 base from J, with 14 bases in between. The CDR3 sequence is 15 residues long. Germline assignment: CDR1 MDHEN and CDR2 SYDVKM. The CDR3 here is CASSSGHTSSYEQYF. For the CDR3, the DNA is TGTGCCAGCAGTTCGGGACACACTTCTTCCTACGAGCAGTACTTC.

The chain has TRBV6-6 and TRBJ2-7; 7 bases align to TRBD2. CDR3 length: 15 residues. Trimming removed 5 bases from V and 2 bases from J; junction bases left unmatched: 9. CDR1 and CDR2 from the germline V gene are MNHNY and SVGAGI (reference sequence). The CDR3 spells CASSAGSGVTYEQYF. CDR3 nucleotide sequence: TGTGCCAGCAGTGCCGGGAGCGGGGTTACCTACGAGCAGTACTTC.

The V gene is TRBV28, the J gene TRBJ1-2; D is undetermined. This CDR3 region has 14 residues. CDR1 is MDHEN, CDR2 SYDVKM, per germline. The V gene lost 1 base and the J gene lost 5 bases, with 11 bases spanning the gap. The CDR3 reads CASSLFTGYYGYTF. The CDR3 DNA reads as TGTGCCAGCAGTTTATTTACCGGGTATTATGGCTACACCTTC.

The chain recombines TRBV9 with TRBJ1-2, with TRBD1 matching over 7 bases. This CDR3 region has 14 residues. The V and J ends lost 1 base and 5 bases, in that order; junction bases with no gene match: 5. Looked up from germline, CDR1 is SGDLS and CDR2 is YYNGEE. In nucleotides, the CDR3 is TGTGCCAGCAGCGTACTTGGGGGACAGTATGGCTACACCTTC. Translation gives CASSVLGGQYGYTF.

The V call is TRBV28, the J call TRBJ2-3; 9 bases map to TRBD2. Germline V gene lookup returns CDR1 MDHEN and CDR2 SYDVKM. The CDR3 runs 17 residues. The V and J ends lost 11 bases and 0 bases, in that order; junction bases with no gene match: 15. CDR3 protein: CAALEASGIPSTDTQYF. DNA for the CDR3: TGTGCCGCGCTGGAGGCTAGCGGGATCCCTAGCACAGATACGCAGTATTTT.

The chain combines TRBV5-4 with TRBJ2-5; TRBD1 matches 8 bases. The CDR3 consists of 14 residues. V lost 4 bases to trimming and J lost 5 bases; unmatched junction nucleotides: 7. Per the germline V gene, CDR1 is SGHNT and CDR2 is YYREEE (reference sequence). CDR3 sequence reads: CASSKGQGTETQYF. The DNA for the CDR3 is TGTGCCAGCAGCAAAGGACAGGGAACGGAGACCCAGTACTTC.

The rearrangement joins TRBV27 to TRBJ2-1; 7 bases fit TRBD1. V shed 4 bases, J shed 4 bases, and the junction held 7 bases outside the gene matches. This CDR3 contains 15 residues. The V gene's germline CDR1 is MNHEY and CDR2 SMNVEV (reference sequence). The CDR3 DNA reads TGTGCCAGCAGTTACGGGACAGTAACATACAATGAGCAGTTCTTC. Translated, it gives CASSYGTVTYNEQFF.

CDR3 in DNA: TGCGCCAGCAGCTTGGTGGGGGACAGGGGCGGCTACACCTTC. Its translation is CASSLVGDRGGYTF. The chain uses TRBV5-1 and TRBJ1-2; 10 bases are a match to TRBD1. Looked up from germline, CDR1 is SGHRS and CDR2 is YFSETQ. Losses at the gene ends were 0 bases for V and 8 bases for J; bases not matched to a gene: 4. CDR3 length equals 14 residues.

The chain carries TRBV5-4 and TRBJ1-5; no reliable D call. The CDR3 covers 15 residues. Germline CDR1 and CDR2: SGHNT and YYREEE (reference sequence). V was trimmed by 2 bases and J by 0 bases, leaving 9 bases between them. This CDR3 is CASSFGVDSNQPQHF. CDR3 DNA: TGTGCCAGCAGCTTTGGTGTGGATAGCAATCAGCCCCAGCATTTT.

The J gene is TRBJ2-5, the V gene TRBV18; D might be TRBD1 (6 bases). This CDR3 region has 13 residues. The germline V and J ends were trimmed by 3 bases and 1 base, with 6 bases remaining between them. The germline CDR1 and CDR2 sequences are KGHSH and LQKENI. The CDR3 sequence: CASSPTGQETQYF. CDR3 bases: TGTGCCAGCTCACCGACAGGCCAAGAGACCCAGTACTTC.

The V and J genes are TRBV5-4 and TRBJ1-5; D unresolved. The CDR3 length is 14 residues. Germline V gives CDR1 SGHNT, CDR2 YYREEE (reference sequence). Trimming removed 0 bases at V and 4 bases at J, with 8 bases between. CDR3 sequence: CASSLGPKNQPQHF. CDR3 DNA: TGTGCCAGCAGCTTGGGCCCGAAGAATCAGCCCCAGCATTTT.

This clone was detected only once. The V call is TRBV27, the J call TRBJ2-1; D not resolved. Germline CDR1 and CDR2: MNHEY and SMNVEV (reference sequence). V dropped 3 bases and J dropped 6 bases, with 9 bases sitting between them. CDR3 length: 13 residues. The CDR3 bases are TGTGCCAGCAGTTTTGACACGTCCAATGAGCAGTTCTTC. This translates into CASSFDTSNEQFF.

This chain uses TRBV28 with TRBJ2-7; the D is unclear. The CDR3 extends over 13 amino acids. CDR1 and CDR2 (germline): MDHEN, SYDVKM. V lost 1 base to trimming and J lost 6 bases, with 10 bases between them. In DNA, the CDR3 is TGTGCCAGCAGTTTATCGGGTTTAGCCGAGCAGTACTTC. Protein: CASSLSGLAEQYF.

The chain carries TRBV6-5 and TRBJ2-7; TRBD1 matches at 8 bases. Germline assignment: CDR1 MNHEY and CDR2 SVGAGI. This CDR3 has 15 residues. The ends lost 3 bases at V and 0 bases at J; junction bases unmatched: 4. For the CDR3, the DNA is TGTGCCAGCAGTTATCTTCAGGGGGCCTCCTACGAGCAGTACTTC. Translated: CASSYLQGASYEQYF.

The CDR3 is CASSLPGQGEYEQYF. Here the CDR3 DNA reads TGTGCCAGCTCGCTCCCGGGACAGGGGGAATACGAGCAGTACTTC. The J gene is TRBJ2-7, the V gene TRBV18; 11 positions agree with TRBD1. CDR1 and CDR2 from the germline V gene are KGHSH and LQKENI. V lost 6 bases, J lost 4 bases, and 8 bases stayed unmatched. The CDR3 totals 15 residues.

The V call is TRBV24-1, the J call TRBJ1-2, with D possibly matching TRBD1 (6 bases). The length of the CDR3 is 13 residues. Germline V gene lookup returns CDR1 KGHDR and CDR2 SFDVKD. V lost 12 bases and J 8 bases, leaving 21 bases between the germline ends. The DNA of the CDR3 is TGTGCCGCCTCGGGAGGGGGGACTGGAGGCTACACCTTC. This translates into CAASGGGTGGYTF.